The 28 T cell receptor beta chains presented below share a single source sample, sequenced in a study of CD8 T cells in Susac syndrome. A quantity of roughly 0.5 to 1 ug RNA underwent reverse transcription using random hexamers. MiXCR, run by TCRdb on the immunoSEQ multiplex PCR reads, gives a single entry per CDR3 protein. In the table there are approximately 120,000 distinct CDR3 sequences, just under 95% of which are singletons. The sequenced sample consisted of CD4+ T cells from PBMCs. Receptor source: a human donor in good health.

Only one count was recorded for this clonotype. The chain employs TRBV20-1 and TRBJ1-2; no clear D. The CDR3 consists of 13 residues. The V and J ends lost 2 bases and 4 bases respectively, with 11 bases between them. CDR1 and CDR2 (germline): DFQATT, SNEGSKA (reference sequence). CDR3 sequence reads: CSARSDSAYGYTF. CDR3 sequence (DNA): TGCAGTGCTAGATCCGACTCAGCCTATGGCTACACCTTC.

The chain links TRBV21-1 to TRBJ2-6. TRBV21-1 is termed a pseudogene. There are 14 residues in the CDR3. CDR3 residues: CASSRNSGANVLTF. The CDR3 DNA reads TGTGCCAGCAGCAGAAACTCTGGGGCCAACGTCCTGACTTTC.

CDR3 DNA sequence: TGTGCCAGCAGTGCTTTCGGGACTAACTACAATGAGCAGTTCTTC. This sequence encodes CASSAFGTNYNEQFF. J is TRBJ2-1 and V is TRBV2; 7 nucleotides match TRBD2. The V segment lost 4 bases and the J segment 3 bases; nucleotides outside the gene matches: 6. The germline V gene encodes CDR1 SNHLY and CDR2 FYNNEI. The CDR3 totals 15 residues.

The chain is built from TRBV29-1 and TRBJ2-5; D unresolved. Germline V gene lookup returns CDR1 SQVTM and CDR2 ANQGSEA. This CDR3 spans 12 amino acids. Trimming cost V 6 bases and J 3 bases, with 11 bases left between them. CDR3 loop: CSVRWTEETQYF. The CDR3 region has the DNA TGCAGCGTGCGGTGGACGGAAGAGACCCAGTACTTC.

The rearrangement joins TRBV27 to TRBJ1-1; 11 nucleotides line up with TRBD1. Looked up from germline, CDR1 is MNHEY and CDR2 is SMNVEV (reference sequence). The CDR3 extends over 15 amino acids. V lost 5 bases, J lost 4 bases, and 6 bases stayed unmatched. The CDR3 DNA is TGTGCCAGCAGTCGGGGGACAGGGGGGATCACTGAAGCTTTCTTT. It codes for CASSRGTGGITEAFF.

In its sample, this clonotype was seen a few times. The CDR3 nucleotides read TGTGCCAGCAGTGGGCGGAACACCGGGGAGCTGTTTTTT. The encoded protein is CASSGRNTGELFF. The chain has TRBV2 and TRBJ2-2, with unresolved D. V lost 4 bases, J lost 1 base, and 4 bases lay in between. The length of the CDR3 is 13 residues. CDR1 is SNHLY and CDR2 is FYNNEI in the germline V gene.

This chain uses TRBV9 with TRBJ2-1, with D unclear. The V gene lost 4 bases and the J gene lost 5 bases, with 10 bases spanning the gap. CDR1 is SGDLS, CDR2 YYNGEE, per germline. The CDR3 is 13 residues long. The CDR3 region has the DNA TGTGCCAGCAGCCCCGACTTGGACAATGAGCAGTTCTTC. As protein: CASSPDLDNEQFF.

The J gene is TRBJ2-7, the V gene TRBV12-3 or TRBV12-4, with TRBD1 matching over 10 bases. Germline trimming cut 6 bases from V and 7 bases from J; bases unmatched to any gene: 9. The CDR3 consists of 14 residues. The CDR3 reads CASRTRQGAGEQYF. As DNA, the CDR3 is TGTGCCAGCAGGACAAGACAGGGGGCTGGAGAGCAGTACTTC.

The rearrangement links TRBV20-1 to TRBJ2-5; 12 bases are a match to TRBD2. The CDR3 contains 17 residues. Germline CDR1 DFQATT, CDR2 SNEGSKA (reference sequence). V was pared by 4 bases and J by 0 bases, with 9 bases of the junction left unmatched. Here the CDR3 reads CSAITSGRRRDQETQYF. CDR3 nucleotides: TGCAGTGCTATAACTAGCGGGAGGAGGAGAGACCAAGAGACCCAGTACTTC.

CDR3 protein: CASSFRHTSTDTQYF. DNA of the CDR3: TGTGCCAGCAGCTTTAGACATACTAGCACAGATACGCAGTATTTT. The chain links TRBV7-2 to TRBJ2-3; D remains ambiguous. Between the trimmed V and J ends, which lost 3 bases and 0 bases, there was a span of 10 bases. CDR1 is SGHTA and CDR2 is FQGNSA in the germline V gene. This CDR3 spans 15 amino acids.

DNA of the CDR3: TGCGCCAGCAGCCGTGGACTAGCGGAGTACAATGAGCAGTTCTTC. Translated, it gives CASSRGLAEYNEQFF. The chain employs TRBV5-1 and TRBJ2-1, with 10 bases matching TRBD2. Germline assignment: CDR1 SGHRS and CDR2 YFSETQ. The CDR3 has 15 residues. Trimming took 4 bases from V and 4 from J; bases not matched to a gene: 5.

The chain employs TRBV6-2 or TRBV6-3 and TRBJ2-5, with TRBD2 identical over 7 bases. V lost 7 bases and J lost 4; bases outside the gene matches: 6. The CDR3 sequence is 13 residues long. Looked up from germline, CDR1 is MNHEY and CDR2 is SVGEGT. CDR3 sequence (DNA): TGTGCCAGCACCCAGGGAGGGAGAGAGACCCAGTACTTC. This gives the protein CASTQGGRETQYF.

The chain recombines TRBV12-3 or TRBV12-4 with TRBJ2-1; D may be TRBD2 (6 bases). V shed 1 base and J shed 16 bases, with 17 bases lying between them. This CDR3 has 13 amino acids. DNA for the CDR3: TGTGCCAGCAGTTTAGAGCGGTGGGGGGACGAATTCTTC. Translated, it gives CASSLERWGDEFF.

The CDR3 sequence: CSVGPDSTTGELFF. In DNA form, the CDR3 reads TGCAGCGTTGGCCCGGACAGTACTACCGGGGAGCTGTTTTTT. The chain couples TRBV29-1 to TRBJ2-2; D is perhaps TRBD1 (6 bases). This CDR3 is 14 amino acids long. Germline-derived CDR1 and CDR2 are SQVTM and ANQGSEA. With 4 bases removed from V and 5 bases from J, the gap between germline ends came to 14 bases.

The rearrangement uses TRBV14 and TRBJ2-7; 11 bases match TRBD2. J lost 0 bases, V lost 0 bases, and 4 bases had no gene match. CDR1 is SGHDN and CDR2 is FVKESK in the germline V gene. This CDR3 is built from 17 residues. The CDR3 DNA is TGTGCCAGCAGCCAAGATACTAGCGGGAGAGCCTCCTACGAGCAGTACTTC. Translated: CASSQDTSGRASYEQYF.

The chain uses TRBV4-3 and TRBJ2-7, with D possibly TRBD1 on 5 matching bases. With 3 bases removed from V and 0 bases from J, the gap between germline ends came to 24 bases. CDR1 and CDR2 from the germline V gene are LGHNA and YSLEER. CDR3 length: 19 residues. CDR3 in amino acids: CASSQTSPREVGPSYEQYF. As DNA, the CDR3 is TGCGCCAGCAGCCAGACCTCCCCCAGGGAAGTGGGCCCCTCCTACGAGCAGTACTTC.

This chain joins TRBV6-6 and TRBJ1-1, with a possible D match to TRBD1 (6 bases). The germline gives CDR1 MNHNY, CDR2 SVGAGI (reference sequence). Between the trimmed V and J ends, which lost 2 bases and 1 base, there was a span of 14 bases. The CDR3 length is 16 residues. DNA of the CDR3: TGTGCCAGCAGTTACCCCCCCGGGGGGGCGAACACTGAAGCTTTCTTT. This gives the protein CASSYPPGGANTEAFF.

The chain employs TRBV4-3 and TRBJ2-3; 8 bases match TRBD2. Unmatched junction bases numbered 3, after V lost 0 bases and J lost 4 bases. Per the germline V gene, CDR1 is LGHNA and CDR2 is YSLEER. This CDR3 spans 15 amino acids. This CDR3 reads CASSQDKLAADTQYF. Written as DNA, the CDR3 is TGCGCCAGCAGCCAAGATAAACTAGCGGCAGATACGCAGTATTTT.

The rearrangement links TRBV6-2 or TRBV6-3 to TRBJ1-4; perhaps TRBD1 as D (5 bases). CDR3 length equals 14 residues. The germline CDR1 and CDR2 sequences are MNHEY and SVGEGT. Between the trimmed V and J ends, which lost 2 bases and 7 bases, there was a span of 11 bases. The CDR3 coding sequence is TGTGCCAGCAGTTACGGGCAGGGAAGTGAAAAACTGTTTTTT. Its protein is CASSYGQGSEKLFF.

V and J are TRBV28 and TRBJ2-4; tentatively, D is TRBD1 (6 bases). This CDR3 spans 13 amino acids. V lost 4 bases and J 6 bases, leaving 10 bases between the germline ends. Germline-derived CDR1 and CDR2 are MDHEN and SYDVKM. In nucleotides, the CDR3 is TGTGCCAGCAGTTCCCCAGGGGTAAACATTCAGTACTTC. Its translation: CASSSPGVNIQYF.

The chain combines TRBV20-1 with TRBJ2-7, with 12 bases fitting TRBD2. The length of the CDR3 is 17 residues. J was trimmed by 2 bases and V by 1 base; bases with no gene match: 9. The V gene's germline CDR1 is DFQATT and CDR2 SNEGSKA (reference sequence). Here the CDR3 DNA reads TGCAGTGCTAGAGGTCTAGCGGGAGGGCTCGGGCCCTACGAGCAGTACTTC. Translated, it gives CSARGLAGGLGPYEQYF.

The V gene is TRBV29-1, the J gene TRBJ2-4; 10 bases agree with TRBD1. From germline, CDR1 is SQVTM and CDR2 ANQGSEA. The CDR3 spans 14 residues. With V trimmed by 6 bases and J by 7 bases, 9 bases remained unmatched. The CDR3 DNA is TGCAGCGTCTCCTTAGGGACAGGGGATAACATTCAGTACTTC. Protein sequence: CSVSLGTGDNIQYF.

V usage is TRBV7-9 and J usage is TRBJ1-2; 10 nucleotides align to TRBD1. From germline, CDR1 is SEHNR and CDR2 FQNEAQ (reference sequence). V dropped 3 bases and J dropped 8; count of bases not matched to a gene: 9. This CDR3 spans 15 amino acids. For the CDR3, the DNA is TGTGCCAGCAGCTTCAACTCCGGGACAGGGGAAGGCTACACCTTC. Encoded protein: CASSFNSGTGEGYTF.

The chain couples TRBV20-1 to TRBJ2-1, with 10 bases identical to TRBD2. Germline-derived CDR1 and CDR2 are DFQATT and SNEGSKA (reference sequence). CDR3 length: 17 amino acids. J gave up 4 bases and V 1 base, and 10 bases lay outside the gene matches. The DNA of the CDR3 is TGCAGTGCTAGAGCCCCGCCGGGACTAGCGCCTTACAATGAGCAGTTCTTC. Its translation is CSARAPPGLAPYNEQFF.

J is TRBJ1-2 and V is TRBV3-1; D is ambiguous. Trimming took off 1 base at V and 6 bases at J, with 3 bases between the two ends. Per germline, CDR1 LGHDT and CDR2 YNNKEL (reference sequence). The CDR3 has 11 amino acids. The DNA of the CDR3 is TGTGCCAGCAGCCAAGTTCATGGCTACACCTTC. Its protein product is CASSQVHGYTF.

The chain links TRBV15 to TRBJ2-7, with 12 bases lining up with TRBD1. This CDR3 is 15 amino acids long. J lost 2 bases, V lost 3 bases, and 2 bases had no gene match. Germline CDR1 LNHNV, CDR2 YYDKDF (reference sequence). As DNA, the CDR3 is TGTGCCACCAGCAGGGGGACAGGGGGCCCCTACGAGCAGTACTTC. Protein: CATSRGTGGPYEQYF.

The rearrangement links TRBV2 to TRBJ2-1, with 7 bases fitting TRBD1. CDR1 is SNHLY, CDR2 FYNNEI, per germline. With V trimmed by 8 bases and J by 6 bases, 10 bases remained unmatched. The CDR3 is 14 amino acids. CDR3 in amino acids: CASRHSGTANEQFF. The CDR3 region has the DNA TGTGCCAGCCGTCACTCCGGGACAGCCAATGAGCAGTTCTTC.

The chain employs TRBV18 and TRBJ2-1; 11 nucleotides line up with TRBD2. This CDR3 is built from 15 residues. Germline CDR1 and CDR2: KGHSH and LQKENI. J was trimmed by 8 bases and V by 3 bases; bases with no gene match: 6. In nucleotides, the CDR3 is TGTGCCAGCTCACCTTTAGCGGGAGGGCCGCATGAGCAGTTCTTC. Translating gives CASSPLAGGPHEQFF. Supplemented by reference TRBV18 and TRBJ2-1, the full variable domain reads NAGVMQNPRHLVRRRGQEARLRCSPMKGHSHVYWYRQLPEEGLKFMVYLQKENIIDESGMPKERFSAEFPKEGPSILRIQQVVRGDSAAYFCASSPLAGGPHEQFFGPGTRLTVL.